One and the same sample provided the 4 T cell receptor beta chains below, sequenced in a study of T cell repertoires in cytomegalovirus infection. Each CDR3 protein gets one entry after TCRdb re-called the reads with MiXCR. Of 900,000 to 950,000 distinct CDR3 sequences listed, 31% are singletons. No antigen is known for these receptors. The sequenced sample was cultured CD8+ T cells from PBMCs, obtained from culture after CMV antigen stimulation. These receptors were obtained from a human donor in good health (CMV status not recorded). Some clones in this sample may be carry-over from other donors' samples.

This clonotype has more than one count but fewer than ten. This chain uses TRBV24-1 with TRBJ2-2; D remains unclear. CDR3 size: 13 residues. Trimming took 5 bases from V and 2 from J, leaving 5 bases between them. Germline values: CDR1 KGHDR, CDR2 SFDVKD. The CDR3 region is CATSAENTGELFF. In DNA form, the CDR3 reads TGTGCCACCAGTGCGGAAAACACCGGGGAGCTGTTTTTT.

The gene calls are TRBV11-2 and TRBJ1-5; possible D gene TRBD1, 5 bases. Germline CDR1 is SGHAT and CDR2 is FQNNGV. The V and J ends lost 1 base and 5 bases respectively, with 12 bases between them. The CDR3 is 15 residues long. The CDR3 loop is CASSLGWGVYQPQHF. The CDR3 DNA sequence: TGTGCCAGCAGCTTAGGTTGGGGGGTTTATCAGCCCCAGCATTTT.

This clonotype showed up many times. The chain recombines TRBV7-8 with TRBJ2-7, with D tentatively TRBD2 (5 bases). Germline V gene data show CDR1 as SGHVS and CDR2 as FQNEAQ. This CDR3 spans 15 amino acids. Trimming took off 0 bases at V and 2 bases at J, with 11 bases between the two ends. The CDR3: CASSLALDWTYEQYF. The CDR3 DNA is TGTGCCAGCAGCTTAGCCCTGGACTGGACCTACGAGCAGTACTTC.

Only a few counts were recorded for this clonotype. The chain combines TRBV27 with TRBJ2-7, with D possibly matching TRBD1 (6 bases). Trimming stripped 5 bases from V and 2 bases from J, with 16 bases between. Germline V gene data show CDR1 as MNHEY and CDR2 as SMNVEV (reference sequence). This CDR3 has 15 residues. CDR3: CASSPRPTGAYEQYF. CDR3 in DNA: TGTGCCAGCAGTCCCAGACCGACAGGAGCCTACGAGCAGTACTTC.